The 19 T cell receptor beta chains given below trace back to one sample, sequenced in a study of monozygotic twins with inflammatory bowel disease. TCRdb reanalyzed the 5' RACE reads, giving one entry per CDR3 protein sequence and no DNA. The data include approximately 150,000 distinct CDR3 sequences; the top ten clones carry just under 7.5%. The sequencing sample was made of blood. Receptors were obtained from a human donor with ulcerative colitis or Crohn's disease, or a healthy co-twin of an affected twin (not recorded which).

The chain is built from TRBV3-1 and TRBJ2-3; the D call from TCRdb, TRBD2, cannot be confirmed without DNA. The germline CDR1 and CDR2 sequences are LGHDT and YNNKEL (reference sequence). The CDR3 is 15 residues long. CDR3 region: CASSPTSGITDTQYF.

The genes are TRBV12-3 or TRBV12-4 and TRBJ2-5; TCRdb's D call, TRBD1, is unchecked because there is no DNA. This CDR3 comprises 14 residues. CDR3 loop: CASSLDRVQETQYF.

The V call is TRBV29-1, the J call TRBJ2-2; TCRdb picks TRBD1, but there is no DNA to check that call. Germline V gene sequence: CDR1 SQVTM, CDR2 ANQGSEA. The CDR3 runs to 14 residues. This CDR3 is CSVYAGINTVELFF.

The chain employs TRBV7-9 and TRBJ2-7; TCRdb outputs TRBD1, but without DNA this stays unchecked. The germline gives CDR1 SEHNR, CDR2 FQNEAQ (reference sequence). CDR3 length equals 14 residues. The CDR3: CASSLGREPYEQYF.

This chain links TRBV6-1 with TRBJ2-7; TCRdb's D gene call, TRBD1, goes unchecked for lack of DNA. Per germline, CDR1 MNHNS and CDR2 SASEGT. The CDR3 totals 19 residues. CDR3: CASSWSAGDGSFPPYEQYF.

The chain links TRBV12-3 or TRBV12-4 to TRBJ2-6; there is no DNA to check the TCRdb D call of TRBD1. CDR3 length: 15 residues. CDR3 sequence reads: CASSARAPGANVLTF.

The chain couples TRBV7-2 to TRBJ2-7; TCRdb names TRBD2, which stays unverified in the absence of DNA. Germline values: CDR1 SGHTA, CDR2 FQGNSA. The CDR3 spans 16 residues. The CDR3 region is CASSLANGLAFNEQYF. Complete variable domain (other parts from reference TRBV7-2 and TRBJ2-7): GAGVSQSPSNKVTEKGKDVELRCDPISGHTALYWYRQSLGQGLEFLIYFQGNSAPDKSGLPSDRFSAERTGGSVSTLTIQRTQQEDSAVYLCASSLANGLAFNEQYFGPGTRLTVT.

The V gene is TRBV29-1, the J gene TRBJ1-1; the D gene TCRdb calls, TRBD1, cannot be checked with no DNA. This CDR3 contains 15 residues. Germline CDR1 and CDR2: SQVTM and ANQGSEA. Here the CDR3 reads CSVSGQGPLNTEAFF.

This rearrangement joins TRBV7-9 to TRBJ2-2. Germline V gene sequence: CDR1 SEHNR, CDR2 FQNEAQ (reference sequence). This CDR3 spans 16 amino acids. The CDR3: CASSSTKQSNTGELFF.

The genes are TRBV27 and TRBJ2-5; TCRdb's D call of TRBD1 is untestable without DNA. The CDR3 length is 14 residues. Looked up from germline, CDR1 is MNHEY and CDR2 is SMNVEV (reference sequence). CDR3 region: CASSPRWAEETQYF.

The chain uses TRBV5-1 and TRBJ2-2; TCRdb's assignment of TRBD1 cannot be checked, as there is no DNA. Germline V gene lookup returns CDR1 SGHRS and CDR2 YFSETQ. The CDR3 runs 16 residues. The chain's CDR3 is CASSLSGTVFTGELFF.

The chain uses TRBV9 and TRBJ1-2; TCRdb proposes TRBD1, but this gene call is untestable without DNA. Germline V gives CDR1 SGDLS, CDR2 YYNGEE. There are 16 residues in the CDR3. The CDR3 reads CASSLRTGRAADGYTF.

J is TRBJ2-7 and V is TRBV28; TCRdb indicates TRBD1, and absent DNA this call remains unverified. The CDR3 is 14 amino acids. Germline V lookup: CDR1 MDHEN, CDR2 SYDVKM. The chain's CDR3 is CASSWSSGAYEQYF.

The rearrangement joins TRBV7-3 to TRBJ2-1; TCRdb gives TRBD2 as the D gene, but with no DNA this cannot be confirmed. CDR3 size: 14 residues. Germline V gene data show CDR1 as SGHTA and CDR2 as FQGTGA. CDR3 sequence: CASSPPGTSGRQFF.

V and J are TRBV7-9 and TRBJ1-1; TCRdb gives TRBD1 as the D gene, but with no DNA this cannot be confirmed. This CDR3 region has 15 residues. The germline V gene encodes CDR1 SEHNR and CDR2 FQNEAQ (reference sequence). The CDR3 sequence is CASSSDLGGLTEAFF.

The chain joins TRBV4-1 to TRBJ2-3; TCRdb outputs TRBD2, but without DNA this stays unchecked. The CDR3 is 21 amino acids. Germline V lookup: CDR1 MGHRA, CDR2 YSYEKL. This chain's CDR3 is CASSAKQFTAGGTGGTDTQYF.

V is TRBV7-9 and J is TRBJ2-5. This CDR3 is 13 amino acids long. Germline values: CDR1 SEHNR, CDR2 FQNEAQ (reference sequence). CDR3 loop: CASSPWTEETQYF.

The chain links TRBV27 to TRBJ2-7; without DNA, the TCRdb call of TRBD1 cannot be checked. The CDR3 contains 15 residues. CDR1 is MNHEY, CDR2 SMNVEV, per germline (reference sequence). CDR3: CASSLFPTGGTEQYF.

The chain recombines TRBV5-1 with TRBJ1-1. The CDR3 consists of 14 residues. CDR1 SGHRS and CDR2 YFSETQ come from the germline V gene. The CDR3 here is CASSLGTTTQQAFF. Full variable domain (outside the CDR3, taken from reference TRBV5-1 and TRBJ1-1): KAGVTQTPRYLIKTRGQQVTLSCSPISGHRSVSWYQQTPGQGLQFLFEYFSETQRNKGNFPGRFSGRQFSNSRSEMNVSTLELGDSALYLCASSLGTTTQQAFFGQGTRLTVV.